This T cell receptor beta chain was recorded in a study of cytomegalovirus exposure and HLA in healthy donors. General study points: Reportedly, a later analysis found an Asian-associated ancestry cluster had fewer N-insertions than the approximately 670-donor mean. Segments of the TCR beta V type were, in most cases, productive about 90% or about 30% of the time in an earlier analysis. It has been reported that TCR beta sequences accurately predicted the HLA-A and HLA-B alleles of most subjects. CMV serostatus was the only recorded immune exposure for donors.

In regard to this clone: No antigen is known for it.

V shed 7 bases and J shed 1 base, with 7 bases lying between them. CDR3 size: 12 residues. The germline gives CDR1 SGHAT, CDR2 FQNNGV. In the PCR, 60 Vbeta and 13 Jbeta primers were used. Here immunoSEQ multiplex PCR was the method, and the copy in TCRdb shows in-frame clones only, minus some. Its listing shows 40,000 to 60,000 clones. The clonotype comes from a man aged 40-55 years in good health and CMV-seropositive. The sample comprised PBMCs. V gene TRBV11-2 combines with J gene TRBJ1-1, with D possibly TRBD1 on 6 matching bases. CDR3 sequence reads: CASTQGNTEAFF. CDR3 nucleotide sequence: TGTGCCAGCACACAGGGGAACACTGAAGCTTTCTTT.